The 28 T cell receptor beta chains reported below all come from one sample, sequenced in a study of control samples from healthy donors and cancer patients. Method: immunoSEQ multiplex PCR; TCRdb's copy keeps in-frame clones and lacks some. The repertoire consists of under 70,000 clones, with around 90% occurring once and the leading ten covering over 11%. Material: PBMCs. Receptors were obtained from a man aged 55 to 69 with head and neck cancer.

The gene calls are TRBV7-2 and TRBJ1-1, with TRBD1 matching 7 bases. Per germline, CDR1 SGHTA and CDR2 FQGNSA. This CDR3 region has 14 residues. J gave up 3 bases and V 3 bases, and 4 bases lay outside the gene matches. The CDR3: CASSFTQGYTEAFF. DNA for the CDR3: TGTGCCAGCAGCTTTACACAGGGGTACACTGAAGCTTTCTTT. The full variable domain, its missing parts supplied by reference TRBV7-2 and TRBJ1-1, is GAGVSQSPSNKVTEKGKDVELRCDPISGHTALYWYRQSLGQGLEFLIYFQGNSAPDKSGLPSDRFSAERTGGSVSTLTIQRTQQEDSAVYLCASSFTQGYTEAFFGQGTRLTVV.

The V and J genes are TRBV7-3 and TRBJ2-3; D is perhaps TRBD2 (6 bases). There are 15 residues in the CDR3. Trimming stripped 1 base from V and 2 bases from J, with 10 bases between. The germline CDR1 and CDR2 sequences are SGHTA and FQGTGA. CDR3 bases: TGTGCCAGCAGCTTAAACAGCGGGTACACAGATACGCAGTATTTT. This gives the protein CASSLNSGYTDTQYF.

Concerning this clone itself: One end of the junction does not line up with germline, which may come from a read error. The chain joins TRBV7-7 to TRBJ1-2; the D gene is possibly TRBD1 (6 bases). The germline V gene encodes CDR1 SSHAT and CDR2 FNYEAQ (reference sequence). The CDR3 runs 12 residues. The CDR3 DNA reads as TGTGCTAGCACCCTCAACAGGGACGGCTACACCTTC. Amino acid sequence: CASTLNRDGYTF.

The chain couples TRBV5-6 to TRBJ2-7; 8 bases agree with TRBD1. Germline CDR1 SGHDT, CDR2 YYEEEE. CDR3 length equals 14 residues. V was pared by 2 bases and J by 2 bases, with 3 bases of the junction left unmatched. The CDR3 DNA is TGTGCCAGCAGCTTCGGGACAGGTCCCTACGAGCAGTACTTC. Its translation: CASSFGTGPYEQYF.

This chain joins TRBV11-1 and TRBJ2-1; D is unresolved. CDR3 size: 12 residues. Germline V gene lookup returns CDR1 SGHAT and CDR2 FQDESV (reference sequence). Trimming cost V 4 bases and J 10 bases, with 11 bases left between them. The CDR3: CASSSGSQEQFF. The DNA for the CDR3 is TGTGCCAGCAGCTCGGGTTCTCAGGAGCAGTTCTTC.

In the case of this clone: The same CDR3 also results from other DNA sequences found in this sample. The chain joins TRBV29-1 to TRBJ1-1; 8 positions agree with TRBD1. Germline V lookup: CDR1 SQVTM, CDR2 ANQGSEA. The CDR3 contains 13 residues. Trimming cost V 8 bases and J 7 bases; bases outside gene matches: 12. The CDR3 DNA sequence: TGCAGCTCAGAGACAGGGGAGACTGATGAAGCTTTCTTT. It codes for CSSETGETDEAFF.

The chain recombines TRBV7-9 with TRBJ1-2, with a weak D call TRBD1 (6 bases). Germline values: CDR1 SEHNR, CDR2 FQNEAQ (reference sequence). The V gene lost 0 bases and the J gene lost 8 bases, with 13 bases spanning the gap. The CDR3 covers 14 residues. CDR3 loop: CASSLAITGYGYTF. In DNA form, the CDR3 reads TGTGCCAGCAGCTTAGCGATAACAGGGTACGGCTACACCTTC.

J is TRBJ1-2 and V is TRBV28; 9 positions agree with TRBD1. The J segment lost 8 bases and the V segment lost 5 bases, leaving 6 bases of the junction unmatched. The CDR3 runs 13 residues. Germline V gene data show CDR1 as MDHEN and CDR2 as SYDVKM. CDR3 protein: CASSETGGWGYTF. Here the CDR3 DNA reads TGTGCCAGCAGTGAGACAGGGGGATGGGGCTACACCTTC.

This clone was counted between two and nine times. The chain joins TRBV5-1 to TRBJ2-7; D remains unclear. The CDR3 totals 13 residues. Per the germline V gene, CDR1 is SGHRS and CDR2 is YFSETQ. V lost 4 bases to trimming and J lost 7 bases, with 15 bases between them. For the CDR3, the DNA is TGCGCCAGCAGCCGTGTTCCCCATGGGGAGCAGTACTTC. It is translated as CASSRVPHGEQYF.

V is TRBV6-5 and J is TRBJ1-1; D unclear. Germline-derived CDR1 and CDR2 are MNHEY and SVGAGI. V gave up 0 bases and J gave up 3 bases, with 5 bases separating them. There are 13 residues in the CDR3. The CDR3 reads CASSYSAHTEAFF. DNA of the CDR3: TGTGCCAGCAGTTACTCGGCGCACACTGAAGCTTTCTTT.

The chain uses TRBV19 and TRBJ2-1; the D gene is possibly TRBD1 (5 bases). Germline values: CDR1 LNHDA, CDR2 SQIVND (reference sequence). The CDR3 extends over 13 amino acids. The V and J ends lost 8 bases and 0 bases respectively, with 8 bases between them. CDR3 sequence (DNA): TGTGCCAGTCGACAGTTCTCCTACAATGAGCAGTTCTTC. Translation: CASRQFSYNEQFF.

The rearrangement joins TRBV19 to TRBJ1-5; TRBD1 agrees at 9 bases. With V trimmed by 5 bases and J by 2 bases, 10 bases remained unmatched. The germline V gene encodes CDR1 LNHDA and CDR2 SQIVND (reference sequence). This CDR3 spans 17 amino acids. The CDR3 DNA reads as TGTGCCAGTAGTGTAATCAGACAGGGGGGAGGCAATCAGCCCCAGCATTTT. Its translation is CASSVIRQGGGNQPQHF.

The table lists this clone with a few counts. The chain has TRBV3-1 (or the pseudogene TRBV3-2) and TRBJ2-1; tentatively, D is TRBD2 (7 bases). Per germline, CDR1 LGHDT and CDR2 YNNKEL (reference sequence). The CDR3 length is 16 residues. Trimming took off 4 bases at V and 1 base at J, with 14 bases between the two ends. DNA for the CDR3: TGTGCCAGCAGCCCAGGGGCGGGGGTTTCCTACAATGAGCAGTTCTTC. This encodes CASSPGAGVSYNEQFF.

This sequence joins TRBV14 and TRBJ2-3, with a weak D call TRBD2 (7 bases). Between the trimmed V and J ends, which lost 0 bases and 0 bases, there was a span of 10 bases. Germline CDR1 reads SGHDN; CDR2 reads FVKESK. CDR3 length equals 16 residues. The CDR3 DNA follows: TGTGCCAGCAGCCAAGAATGGGGGGGCAGCACAGATACGCAGTATTTT. Encoded protein: CASSQEWGGSTDTQYF.

This chain connects TRBV6-1 to TRBJ1-4, with D uncertain. Germline lookup yields CDR1 MNHNS and CDR2 SASEGT. This CDR3 comprises 14 residues. V dropped 2 bases and J dropped 5 bases, with 9 bases sitting between them. In nucleotides, the CDR3 is TGTGCCAGCAGTGAAATCGGCGGAAATGAAAAACTGTTTTTT. It codes for CASSEIGGNEKLFF.

The genes are TRBV30 and TRBJ1-1, with D perhaps TRBD1 (5 bases). CDR1 and CDR2 from the germline V gene are GTSNPN and SVGIG (reference sequence). The CDR3 totals 13 residues. V was clipped by 0 bases and J by 5 bases, with 10 bases between them. The CDR3 DNA reads TGTGCCTGGAGTGTCGGGGGACGGACTGAAGCTTTCTTT. The encoded protein is CAWSVGGRTEAFF.

This sequence joins TRBV9 and TRBJ1-5; D call uncertain. Germline-derived CDR1 and CDR2 are SGDLS and YYNGEE. The CDR3 sequence is 13 residues long. The ends were cut back, 4 bases at V and 7 bases at J, with 12 bases in the middle. The CDR3 nucleotides read TGTGCCAGCAGCCGGGAAACGGGGCAGCCCCAGCATTTT. This gives the protein CASSRETGQPQHF.

This chain joins TRBV5-8 and TRBJ2-5, with 7 bases identical to TRBD2. V trimming: 1 base; J trimming: 4 bases; junction bases outside the gene matches: 13. The germline V gene has CDR1 SGHTS and CDR2 YDEGEE. This CDR3 has 17 residues. DNA of the CDR3: TGTGCCAGCAGCTTGATGTTCGGGAGGAGCCCAAGAGAGACCCAGTACTTC. It specifies CASSLMFGRSPRETQYF.

In this sample, this clone turned up a few times. Within the sample, other DNA sequences also encode this same CDR3. CDR3 coding DNA: TGTGCCAGCAGCCGAGGACTTCAAGAGACCCAGTACTTC. Residues: CASSRGLQETQYF. The genes are TRBV7-7 and TRBJ2-5; possible D gene TRBD2, 5 bases. Trimming took off 5 bases at V and 2 bases at J, with 9 bases between the two ends. The CDR3 runs 13 residues. The V gene's germline CDR1 is SSHAT and CDR2 FNYEAQ (reference sequence).

The chain combines TRBV10-2 with TRBJ2-6, with TRBD1 identical over 7 bases. CDR3 length: 17 residues. The germline V gene has CDR1 WSHSY and CDR2 SAAADI. The V gene end was trimmed by 6 bases and the J gene end by 0 bases; junction bases not matched to a gene: 8. This CDR3 reads CASSKDGQASGANVLTF. In DNA, the CDR3 is TGCGCCAGCAGCAAAGACGGACAGGCCTCTGGGGCCAACGTCCTGACTTTC.

The V call is TRBV7-2, the J call TRBJ2-7, with TRBD1 identical over 11 bases. The CDR3 sequence is 17 residues long. Germline V gene sequence: CDR1 SGHTA, CDR2 FQGNSA. V gave up 0 bases and J gave up 6 bases; unmatched junction bases: 10. The CDR3 sequence is CASSLAGDRGTGVEQYF. CDR3 bases: TGTGCCAGCAGCTTAGCTGGGGACAGGGGGACTGGAGTCGAGCAGTACTTC.

There are a few counts of this clone. The gene calls are TRBV10-1 and TRBJ2-1; 9 bases align to TRBD2. J was trimmed by 6 bases and V by 6 bases; bases with no gene match: 9. Per the germline V gene, CDR1 is WNHNN and CDR2 is SYGVQD (reference sequence). There are 15 residues in the CDR3. The CDR3 is CASSPSGGPGNEQFF. CDR3 sequence (DNA): TGCGCCAGCAGCCCCAGCGGGGGGCCCGGCAATGAGCAGTTCTTC.

The gene calls are TRBV5-4 and TRBJ2-1; D is possibly TRBD1 (6 bases). This CDR3 region has 12 residues. V was shortened by 2 bases and J by 9 bases, with 9 bases between the two germline ends. Germline V gene sequence: CDR1 SGHNT, CDR2 YYREEE (reference sequence). The CDR3 spells CASSLQGGEQFF. As DNA, the CDR3 is TGTGCCAGCAGCTTACAGGGCGGTGAGCAGTTCTTC.

The CDR3 DNA is TGTGCCTGGAGTGCCGGACAGTTGAACACTGAAGCTTTCTTT. This codes for CAWSAGQLNTEAFF. The chain uses TRBV30 and TRBJ1-1; D may be TRBD1 (6 bases). Trimming shortened V by 1 base and J by 0 bases, and 9 bases separated the two germline ends. The CDR3 is 14 amino acids. Germline values: CDR1 GTSNPN, CDR2 SVGIG (reference sequence).

The J gene is TRBJ2-3, the V gene TRBV28; D perhaps matches TRBD2 (6 bases). The germline V gene has CDR1 MDHEN and CDR2 SYDVKM. V lost 4 bases and J 2 bases, leaving 16 bases between the germline ends. CDR3 length: 16 residues. The CDR3 nucleotides read TGTGCCAGCAGTTCGTCGGCTAGCGATTACACAGATACGCAGTATTTT. It specifies CASSSSASDYTDTQYF.

V and J are TRBV7-2 and TRBJ1-1; D is undetermined. This CDR3 spans 13 amino acids. Germline V gives CDR1 SGHTA, CDR2 FQGNSA. With 7 bases removed from V and 1 base from J, the gap between germline ends came to 10 bases. The CDR3 spells CASTPRKNTEAFF. CDR3 nucleotide sequence: TGTGCCAGCACCCCGCGCAAGAACACTGAAGCTTTCTTT.

The CDR3 coding sequence is TGTGCCAGTAGTCGGGTATCTGGGGCGGCCACTGAAGCTTTCTTT. It translates to CASSRVSGAATEAFF. The chain joins TRBV19 to TRBJ1-1; TRBD1 is a possible D gene (5 bases). V was pared by 5 bases and J by 4 bases, with 17 bases between. CDR3 length: 15 residues. Germline-derived CDR1 and CDR2 are LNHDA and SQIVND (reference sequence).

In its sample, this clone was seen once. The chain has TRBV14 and TRBJ2-7; D is ambiguous. The CDR3 is 13 residues long. V lost 5 bases, J lost 3 bases, and 11 bases lay in between. From germline, CDR1 is SGHDN and CDR2 FVKESK. CDR3 in DNA: TGTGCCAGCAGCGGACGTGCTCACTACGAGCAGTACTTC. Its translation: CASSGRAHYEQYF.